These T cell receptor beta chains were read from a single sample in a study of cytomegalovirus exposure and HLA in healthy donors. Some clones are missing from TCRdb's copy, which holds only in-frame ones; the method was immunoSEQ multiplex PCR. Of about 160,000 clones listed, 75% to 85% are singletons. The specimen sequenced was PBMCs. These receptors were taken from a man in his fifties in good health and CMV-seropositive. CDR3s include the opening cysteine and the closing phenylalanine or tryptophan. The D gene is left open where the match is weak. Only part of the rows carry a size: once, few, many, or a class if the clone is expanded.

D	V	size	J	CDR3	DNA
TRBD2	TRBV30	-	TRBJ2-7	CAWSRGRAYEQYF	TGTGCCTGGAGTCGAGGGAGGGCCTACGAGCAGTACTTC
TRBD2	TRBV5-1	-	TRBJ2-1	CASSREGGSYNEQFF	TGCGCCAGCAGCCGGGAGGGGGGCTCGTACAATGAGCAGTTCTTC
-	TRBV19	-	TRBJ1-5	CASSIYVNSNQPQHF	TGTGCCAGTAGTATTTATGTAAATAGCAATCAGCCCCAGCATTTT
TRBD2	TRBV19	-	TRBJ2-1	CASSNPGTSGGDNEQFF	TGTGCCAGTAGTAACCCCGGGACTAGCGGGGGGGACAATGAGCAGTTCTTC
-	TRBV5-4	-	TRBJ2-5	CASSKLLGGGETQYF	TGTGCCAGCAGCAAGCTGCTGGGAGGGGGAGAGACCCAGTACTTC
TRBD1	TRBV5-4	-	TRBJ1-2	CASNQDRGDGYTF	TGTGCCAGCAACCAGGACAGGGGGGATGGCTACACCTTC
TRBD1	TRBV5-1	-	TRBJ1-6	CASSPGQGASNSPLHF	TGCGCCAGCAGTCCGGGACAGGGGGCAAGTAATTCACCCCTCCACTTT
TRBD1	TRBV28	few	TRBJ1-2	CASSWDRAYGYTF	TGTGCCAGCAGTTGGGACAGGGCCTATGGCTACACCTTC
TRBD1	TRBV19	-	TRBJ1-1	CASSAGTGGPEAFF	TGTGCCAGTAGTGCCGGGACAGGGGGCCCGGAAGCTTTCTTT
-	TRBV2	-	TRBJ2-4	CASSEDELEWIGKNIQYF	TGTGCCAGCAGTGAAGATGAGCTAGAATGGATCGGCAAAAACATTCAGTACTTC
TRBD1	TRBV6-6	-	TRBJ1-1	CASSYPAGGDTEAFF	TGTGCCAGCAGTTACCCGGCAGGGGGCGACACTGAAGCTTTCTTT
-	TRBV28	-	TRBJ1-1	CASGTGVLGTEAFF	TGTGCCAGCGGGACGGGAGTCCTGGGCACTGAAGCTTTCTTT
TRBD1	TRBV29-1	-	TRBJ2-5	CSVEGRTGPETQYF	TGCAGCGTTGAGGGTAGGACAGGACCAGAGACCCAGTACTTC
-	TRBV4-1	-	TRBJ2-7	CASSQGQPPIYEQYF	TGCGCCAGCAGCCAAGGACAGCCGCCTATCTACGAGCAGTACTTC
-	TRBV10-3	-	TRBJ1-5	CAINSRQGNQPQHF	TGTGCCATCAACTCTAGACAGGGCAATCAGCCCCAGCATTTT
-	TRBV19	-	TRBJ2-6	CASSIRVGANVLTF	TGTGCCAGTAGTATCAGGGTTGGGGCCAACGTCCTGACTTTC
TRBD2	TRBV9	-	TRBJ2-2	CASSVSASGSNTGELFF	TGTGCCAGCAGCGTGTCGGCTAGCGGGAGTAACACCGGGGAGCTGTTTTTT
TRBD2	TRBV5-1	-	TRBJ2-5	CASSFTGGPETQYF	TGCGCCAGCAGCTTCACGGGAGGGCCCGAGACCCAGTACTTC
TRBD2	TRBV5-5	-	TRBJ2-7	CASSSGRSGYTEYF	TGTGCCAGCAGCTCCGGTCGTAGCGGGTACACTGAGTACTTC
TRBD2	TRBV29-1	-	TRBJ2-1	CSVGVGLAGPYNEQFF	TGCAGCGTTGGGGTTGGACTAGCGGGTCCCTACAATGAGCAGTTCTTC
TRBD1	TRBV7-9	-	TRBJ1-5	CASSRTGGHQPQHF	TGTGCCAGCAGCAGGACAGGGGGCCATCAGCCCCAGCATTTT
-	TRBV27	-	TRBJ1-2	CASSLAQGFYGYTF	TGTGCCAGCAGTCTAGCACAGGGCTTCTATGGCTACACCTTC
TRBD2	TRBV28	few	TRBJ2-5	CASSVRTSDQETQYF	TGTGCCAGCAGCGTTAGGACTAGCGACCAAGAGACCCAGTACTTC
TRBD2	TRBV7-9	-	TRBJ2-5	CASSIVAGGETQYF	TGTGCCAGCAGCATCGTAGCGGGAGGAGAGACCCAGTACTTC
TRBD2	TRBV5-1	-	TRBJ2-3	CASSWGLADFTDTQYF	TGCGCCAGCAGCTGGGGACTAGCGGATTTCACAGATACGCAGTATTTT
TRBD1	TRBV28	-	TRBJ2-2	CASEGAGTPTGELFF	TGTGCCAGCGAGGGGGCCGGGACGCCAACCGGGGAGCTGTTTTTT
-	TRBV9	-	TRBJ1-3	CASSVTQGSGNTIYF	TGTGCCAGCAGCGTGACACAGGGTAGCGGAAACACCATATATTTT
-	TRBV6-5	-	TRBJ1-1	CASSEGGRGTEAFF	TGTGCCAGCAGTGAAGGAGGCAGGGGCACTGAAGCTTTCTTT
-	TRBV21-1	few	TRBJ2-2	CASSTDEGAFDTGELFF	TGTGCCAGCAGCACGGACGAGGGGGCTTTTGACACCGGGGAGCTGTTTTTT
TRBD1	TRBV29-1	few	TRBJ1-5	CSVVSGGTGGDQPQHF	TGCAGCGTTGTATCCGGGGGGACAGGGGGCGATCAGCCCCAGCATTTT
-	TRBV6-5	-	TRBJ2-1	CASSRGQNNEQFF	TGTGCCAGCAGTCGAGGACAAAACAATGAGCAGTTCTTC
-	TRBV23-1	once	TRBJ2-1	CASSQSGRNNEQFF	TGCGCCAGCAGTCAATCGGGCAGGAACAATGAGCAGTTCTTC
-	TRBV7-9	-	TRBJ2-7	CASSLVRSYEQYF	TGTGCCAGCAGCTTAGTGAGATCCTACGAGCAGTACTTC
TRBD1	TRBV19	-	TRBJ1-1	CASGNRGPSTEAFF	TGTGCCAGTGGGAACAGGGGGCCGAGCACTGAAGCTTTCTTT
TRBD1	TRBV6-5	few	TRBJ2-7	CASRTGVYEQYF	TGTGCCAGCCGGACAGGGGTCTACGAGCAGTACTTC
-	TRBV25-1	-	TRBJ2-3	CASSGGGDTQYF	TGTGCCAGCAGTGGGGGCGGAGATACGCAGTATTTT